What follows is one T cell receptor beta chain and its context. Its antigen specificity is not known. Base qualities were left out, and no much larger clone turns up one base away. The data are from a study of OX40 agonist ivuxolimab in advanced cancers. Broadly, across the study: Ivuxolimab was an agonistic, fully human IgG2 monoclonal antibody directed against OX40 (CD134), a costimulatory receptor. Prior anti-PD-1, anti-PD-L1 or anti-CTLA-4 therapy was permitted, and checkpoint inhibitors had been received by less than 45% of dose-escalation patients. Peripheral TCRbeta sequencing aimed to test whether ivuxolimab altered TCR sequence diversity and caused clonal T-cell expansion. Of the approximately 54 patients in dose escalation, about 20 had hepatocellular carcinoma, approximately 15 had melanoma, 9 had renal cell carcinoma and 9 had head and neck cancer. Intravenous ivuxolimab was administered to patients every 2 weeks at six dose levels: 0.01, 0.1, 0.3, 1.5, 3 and 10 mg/kg. The paper covers the monotherapy dose-escalation part of the phase I ivuxolimab trial, which included N ≈ 50 patients. In the dose-escalation cohort, approximately 83% of patients were male, and the mean age was around 60 years with a range of 23 to 79. Partial responses were achieved by three dose-escalation patients, of whom one had hepatocellular carcinoma and two had cutaneous melanoma. Points the paper makes about the study in general: Partial responders in the 0.1-3.0 mg/kg groups had among the lowest normalized peripheral clonal expansion, especially among CD8+ T cells. Which antigens the clonally expanded peripheral T cells were specific for was not determined. At doses of 0.1 to 3.0 mg/kg, clonal expansion of both CD4+ and CD8+ T cells in blood was seen between baseline and week 6. After ivuxolimab, more expanded clones were found on average in CD8+ T cells than in CD4+ T cells. Low levels of normalized T-cell clonal expansion were also seen in some patients who did not respond.

Trimming costs V 6 bases and J 1 base, and their ends lie 9 bases apart. The germline V gene encodes CDR1 MNHEY and CDR2 SMNVEV (reference sequence). Taken from cysteine to phenylalanine, the CDR3 has 13 residues. The sequence is cut down to CDR3 DNA, 39 bases in frame from base 1. The trial excluded patients who had a history of autoimmune disease or were on systemic immunosuppression. Peripheral blood for TCR sequencing was drawn from every dose cohort at baseline, at cycle 4 day 1 and at cycle 7 day 1. Samples came from an open-label, multicenter, first-in-human phase I dose-escalation trial of ivuxolimab. The trial enrolled adults with locally advanced or metastatic head and neck squamous cell, hepatocellular, melanoma or renal cell carcinoma. Before TCR sequencing, CD4+ and CD8+ T cells were separately sorted from peripheral blood. Genomic DNA was extracted from sorted cells for sequencing of the TCRbeta CDR3 region. TCRbeta CDR3 regions were sequenced using the immunoSEQ Assay. TCRdb mirrors the immuneACCESS table, restricted to in-frame sequences. Some clones are absent from its copies; in checked studies, under half trace to an unresolved V gene, and the reason for the others is unknown. For this sample there are some 100,000 clones; less than 90% appear just once. The ten most abundant clones make up around 1.1% of the sample.

This TCR came from an adult with an advanced solid tumor such as melanoma, head and neck, liver or kidney cancer. Recombination connected TRBV27 to TRBJ1-1; a tentative D call is TRBD1 (5 bases match). The sequencing here drew on CD4+ or CD8+ T cells sorted from blood, taken in a trial of the OX40 agonist ivuxolimab. The CDR3: CASRRQRNTEAFF. The nucleotides are TGTGCCAGCAGGCGACAGAGGAACACTGAAGCTTTCTTT.